The 8 T cell receptor beta chains in this list originate from one sample, sequenced in a study of T-cell reconstitution after alpha-beta-depleted transplantation in children (dated by TCRdb to the mid-2010s). Receptor libraries were prepared by PCR. The sequencing machine was an Illumina HiSeq 2500. TCR library preparation used molecular barcoding, with unique molecular identifiers applied to normalize quantification of the TCRbeta repertoire. Using fastp trimming at Q25 and MiXCR clonotype assembly, TCRdb reanalyzed the public sequencing data and kept in-frame beta chains. CDR3 protein duplicates are merged, each entry listing the most common genes and DNA. This sample holds some 280,000 distinct CDR3 sequences; 9.9% were observed only once. The leading ten clones occupy 10% of the sample. The material was PBMCs from the stem cell graft donor, obtained from the stem cell graft. The receptors come from a human donor who donated a stem cell graft to a child with SCID.

This clonotype came up a few times. V usage is TRBV5-1 and J usage is TRBJ2-3; perhaps D is TRBD1 or TRBD2 (5 bases each). This CDR3 has 16 amino acids. The germline V gene encodes CDR1 SGHRS and CDR2 YFSETQ. Trimming removed 3 bases from V and 6 bases from J, with 20 bases in between. The CDR3 bases are TGCGCCAGCAGCTGGGGCCTCATGTCGGGGAAGGATACGCAGTATTTT. Translating it yields CASSWGLMSGKDTQYF.

In its sample, this clonotype was seen a few times. This chain joins TRBV18 and TRBJ1-1, with TRBD1 matching 7 bases. Per germline, CDR1 KGHSH and CDR2 LQKENI. The ends lost 3 bases at V and 11 bases at J; junction bases unmatched: 15. The CDR3 is made up of 15 amino acids. The CDR3: CASSPVPGRGEEAFF. Written as DNA, the CDR3 is TGTGCCAGCTCACCGGTCCCGGGCAGGGGGGAGGAGGCTTTCTTT.

This clonotype was detected a few times. The chain recombines TRBV20-1 with TRBJ1-2, with D unclear. The CDR3 is 11 residues long. V was pared by 6 bases and J by 4 bases, with 9 bases between. CDR1 and CDR2 from the germline V gene are DFQATT and SNEGSKA (reference sequence). The CDR3 DNA sequence: TGCAGTGCCAAGGGCGGCTATGGCTACACCTTC. It yields the protein CSAKGGYGYTF.

This chain connects TRBV12-3 or TRBV12-4 to TRBJ2-2, with no clear D. Trimming removed 6 bases at V and 6 bases at J, with 23 bases between. The CDR3 totals 17 residues. CDR3 sequence (DNA): TGTGCCAGCAGCTTCTACTCGGGCCTAGATAAACCCGGGGAGCTGTTTTTT. This sequence encodes CASSFYSGLDKPGELFF.

The chain has TRBV7-8 and TRBJ1-6; 7 nucleotides agree with TRBD1. V trimming: 4 bases; J trimming: 4 bases; junction bases outside the gene matches: 7. The CDR3 consists of 16 residues. Per germline, CDR1 SGHVS and CDR2 FQNEAQ. The CDR3 DNA is TGTGCCAGCAGCTCCCGCCTGACAGGGTATAATTCACCCCTCCACTTT. It is translated as CASSSRLTGYNSPLHF.

This chain uses TRBV12-3 or TRBV12-4 with TRBJ2-1, with a possible D match to TRBD2 (6 bases). The CDR3 is made up of 15 amino acids. V shed 1 base and J shed 3 bases, with 10 bases lying between them. Here the CDR3 reads CASSLELAIYNEQFF. The CDR3 DNA follows: TGTGCCAGCAGTTTAGAACTAGCTATCTACAATGAGCAGTTCTTC.

The J gene is TRBJ2-7, the V gene TRBV12-3 or TRBV12-4, with D tentatively TRBD1 (5 bases). The CDR3 loop spans 14 amino acids. Trimming cost V 2 bases and J 3 bases, with 11 bases left between them. The CDR3 is CASSLQGWGYEQYF. The CDR3, as DNA: TGTGCCAGCAGTTTACAGGGATGGGGCTACGAGCAGTACTTC.

The rearrangement links TRBV12-3 or TRBV12-4 to TRBJ2-2; D gene uncertain. V lost 6 bases to trimming and J lost 7 bases, with 12 bases between them. The CDR3 loop spans 13 amino acids. CDR3 sequence: CASRGSQNGELFF. In DNA form, the CDR3 reads TGTGCCAGCAGGGGCTCACAGAACGGGGAGCTGTTTTTT.